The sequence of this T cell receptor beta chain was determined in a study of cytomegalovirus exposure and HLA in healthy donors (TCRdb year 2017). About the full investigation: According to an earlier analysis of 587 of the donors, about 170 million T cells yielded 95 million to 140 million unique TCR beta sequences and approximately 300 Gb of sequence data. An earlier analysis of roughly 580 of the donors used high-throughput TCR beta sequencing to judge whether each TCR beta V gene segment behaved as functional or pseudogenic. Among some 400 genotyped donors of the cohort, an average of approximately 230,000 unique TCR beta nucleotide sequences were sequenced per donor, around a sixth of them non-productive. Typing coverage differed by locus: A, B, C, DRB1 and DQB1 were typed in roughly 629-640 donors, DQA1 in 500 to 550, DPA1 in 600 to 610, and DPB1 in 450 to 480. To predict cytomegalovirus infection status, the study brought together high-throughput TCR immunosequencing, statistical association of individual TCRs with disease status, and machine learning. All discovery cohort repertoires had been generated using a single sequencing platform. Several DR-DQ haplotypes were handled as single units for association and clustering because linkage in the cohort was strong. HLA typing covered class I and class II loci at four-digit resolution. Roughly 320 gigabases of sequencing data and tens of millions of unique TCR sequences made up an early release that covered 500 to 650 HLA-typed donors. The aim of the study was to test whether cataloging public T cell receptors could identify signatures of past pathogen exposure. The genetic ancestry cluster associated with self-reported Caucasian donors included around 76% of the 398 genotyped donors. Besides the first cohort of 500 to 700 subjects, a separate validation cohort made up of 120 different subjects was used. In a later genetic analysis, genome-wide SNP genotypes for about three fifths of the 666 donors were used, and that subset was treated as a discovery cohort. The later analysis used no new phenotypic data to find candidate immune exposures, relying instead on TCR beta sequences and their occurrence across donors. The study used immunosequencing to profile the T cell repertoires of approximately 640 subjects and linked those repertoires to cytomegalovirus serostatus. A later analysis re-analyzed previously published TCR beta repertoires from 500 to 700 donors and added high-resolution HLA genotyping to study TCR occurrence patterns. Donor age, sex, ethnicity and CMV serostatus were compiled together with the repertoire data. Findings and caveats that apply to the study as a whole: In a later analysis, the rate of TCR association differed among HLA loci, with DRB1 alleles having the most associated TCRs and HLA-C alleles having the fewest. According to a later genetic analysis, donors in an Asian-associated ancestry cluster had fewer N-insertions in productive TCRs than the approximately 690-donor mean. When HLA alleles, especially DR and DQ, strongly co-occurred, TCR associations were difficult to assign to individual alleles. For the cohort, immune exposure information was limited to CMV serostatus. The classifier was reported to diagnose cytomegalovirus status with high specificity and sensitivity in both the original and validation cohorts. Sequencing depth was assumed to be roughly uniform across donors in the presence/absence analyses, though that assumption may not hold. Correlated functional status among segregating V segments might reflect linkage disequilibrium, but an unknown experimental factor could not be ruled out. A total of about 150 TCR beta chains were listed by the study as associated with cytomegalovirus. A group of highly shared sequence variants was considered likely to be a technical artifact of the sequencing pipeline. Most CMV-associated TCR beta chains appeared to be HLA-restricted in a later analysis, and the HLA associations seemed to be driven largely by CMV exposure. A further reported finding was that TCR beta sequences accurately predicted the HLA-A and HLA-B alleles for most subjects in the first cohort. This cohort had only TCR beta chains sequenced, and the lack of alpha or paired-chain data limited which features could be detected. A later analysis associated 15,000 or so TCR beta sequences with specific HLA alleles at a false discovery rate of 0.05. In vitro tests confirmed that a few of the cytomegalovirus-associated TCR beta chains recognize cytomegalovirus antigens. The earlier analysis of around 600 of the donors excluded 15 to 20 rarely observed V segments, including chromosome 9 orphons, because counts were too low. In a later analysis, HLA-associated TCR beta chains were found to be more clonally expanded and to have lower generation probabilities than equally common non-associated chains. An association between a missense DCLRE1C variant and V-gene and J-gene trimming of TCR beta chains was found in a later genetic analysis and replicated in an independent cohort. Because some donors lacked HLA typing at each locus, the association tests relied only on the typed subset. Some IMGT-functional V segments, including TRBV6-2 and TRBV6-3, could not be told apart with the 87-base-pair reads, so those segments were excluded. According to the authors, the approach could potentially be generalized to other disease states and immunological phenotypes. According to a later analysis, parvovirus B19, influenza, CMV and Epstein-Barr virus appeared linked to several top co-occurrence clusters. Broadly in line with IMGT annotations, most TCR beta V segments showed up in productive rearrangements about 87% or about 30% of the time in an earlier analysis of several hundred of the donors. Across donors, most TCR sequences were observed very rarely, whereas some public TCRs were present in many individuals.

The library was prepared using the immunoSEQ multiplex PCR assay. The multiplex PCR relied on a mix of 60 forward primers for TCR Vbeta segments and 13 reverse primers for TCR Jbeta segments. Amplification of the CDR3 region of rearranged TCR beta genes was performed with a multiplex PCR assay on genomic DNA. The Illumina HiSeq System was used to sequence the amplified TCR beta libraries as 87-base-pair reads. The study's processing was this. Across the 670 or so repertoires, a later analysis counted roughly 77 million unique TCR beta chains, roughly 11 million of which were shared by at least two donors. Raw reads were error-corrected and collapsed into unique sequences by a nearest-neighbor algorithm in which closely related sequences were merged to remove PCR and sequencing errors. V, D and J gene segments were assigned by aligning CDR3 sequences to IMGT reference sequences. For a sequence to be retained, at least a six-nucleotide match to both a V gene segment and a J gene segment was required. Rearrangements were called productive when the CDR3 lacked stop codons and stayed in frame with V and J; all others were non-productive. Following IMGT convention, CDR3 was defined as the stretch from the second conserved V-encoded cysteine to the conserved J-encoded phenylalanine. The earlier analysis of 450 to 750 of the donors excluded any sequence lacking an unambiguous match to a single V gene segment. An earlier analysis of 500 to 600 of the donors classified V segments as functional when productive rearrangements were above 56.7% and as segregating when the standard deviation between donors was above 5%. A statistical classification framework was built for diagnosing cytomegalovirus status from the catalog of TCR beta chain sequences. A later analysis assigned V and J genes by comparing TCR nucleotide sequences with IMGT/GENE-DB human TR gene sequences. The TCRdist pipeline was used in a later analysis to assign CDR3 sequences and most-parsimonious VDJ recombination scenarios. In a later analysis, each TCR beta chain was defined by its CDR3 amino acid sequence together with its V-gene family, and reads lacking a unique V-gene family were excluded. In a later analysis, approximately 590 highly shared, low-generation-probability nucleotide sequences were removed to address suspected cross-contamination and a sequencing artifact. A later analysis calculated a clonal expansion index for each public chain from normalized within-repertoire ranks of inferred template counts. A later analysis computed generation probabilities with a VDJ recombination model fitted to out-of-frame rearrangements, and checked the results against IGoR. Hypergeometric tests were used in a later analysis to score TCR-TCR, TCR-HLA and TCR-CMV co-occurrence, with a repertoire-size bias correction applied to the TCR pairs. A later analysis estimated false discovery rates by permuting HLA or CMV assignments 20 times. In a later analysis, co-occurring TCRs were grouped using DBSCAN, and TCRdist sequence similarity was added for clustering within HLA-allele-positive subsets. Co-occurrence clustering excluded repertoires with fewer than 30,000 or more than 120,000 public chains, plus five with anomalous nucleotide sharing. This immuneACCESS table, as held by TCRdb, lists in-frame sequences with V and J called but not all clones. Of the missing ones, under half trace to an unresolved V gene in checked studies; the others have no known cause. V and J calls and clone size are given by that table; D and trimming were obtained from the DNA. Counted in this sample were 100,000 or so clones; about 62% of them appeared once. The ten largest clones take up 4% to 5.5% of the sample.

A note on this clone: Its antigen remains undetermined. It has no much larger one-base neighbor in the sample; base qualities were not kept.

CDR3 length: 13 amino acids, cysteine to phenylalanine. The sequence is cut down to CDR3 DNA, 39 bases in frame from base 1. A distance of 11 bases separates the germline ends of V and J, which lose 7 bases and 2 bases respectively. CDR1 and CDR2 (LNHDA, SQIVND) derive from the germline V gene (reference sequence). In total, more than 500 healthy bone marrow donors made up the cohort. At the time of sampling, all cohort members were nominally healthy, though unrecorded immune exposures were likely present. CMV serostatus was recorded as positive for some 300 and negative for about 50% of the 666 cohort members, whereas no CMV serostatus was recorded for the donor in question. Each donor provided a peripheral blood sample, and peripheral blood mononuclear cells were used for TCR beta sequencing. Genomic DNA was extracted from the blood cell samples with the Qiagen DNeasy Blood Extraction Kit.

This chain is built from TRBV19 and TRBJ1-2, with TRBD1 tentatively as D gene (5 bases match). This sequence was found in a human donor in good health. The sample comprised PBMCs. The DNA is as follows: TGTGCCAGTAACTACAGGACCAACTATGGCTACACCTTC. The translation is CASNYRTNYGYTF.